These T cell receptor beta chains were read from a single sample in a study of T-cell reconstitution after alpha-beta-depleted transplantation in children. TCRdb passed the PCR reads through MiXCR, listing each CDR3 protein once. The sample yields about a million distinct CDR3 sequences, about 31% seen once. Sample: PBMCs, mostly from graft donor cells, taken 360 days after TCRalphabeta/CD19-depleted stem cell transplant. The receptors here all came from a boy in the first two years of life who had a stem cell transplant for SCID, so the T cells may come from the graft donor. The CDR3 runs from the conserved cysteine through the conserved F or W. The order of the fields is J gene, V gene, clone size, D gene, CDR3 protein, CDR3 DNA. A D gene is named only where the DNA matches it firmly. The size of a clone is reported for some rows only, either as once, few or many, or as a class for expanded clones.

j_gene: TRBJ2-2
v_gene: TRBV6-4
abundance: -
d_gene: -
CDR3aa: CASSGRFGGELFF
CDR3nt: TGTGCCAGCAGTGGCCGGTTTGGCGGGGAGCTGTTTTTT

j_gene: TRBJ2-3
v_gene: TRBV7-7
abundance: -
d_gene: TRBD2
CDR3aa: CASSRTRGGTDTQYF
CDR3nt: TGTGCCAGCAGCCGGACGCGGGGGGGCACAGATACGCAGTATTTT

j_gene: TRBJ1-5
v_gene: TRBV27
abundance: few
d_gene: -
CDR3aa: CASSFGMHQPQHF
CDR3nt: TGTGCCAGCAGTTTCGGCATGCATCAGCCCCAGCATTTT

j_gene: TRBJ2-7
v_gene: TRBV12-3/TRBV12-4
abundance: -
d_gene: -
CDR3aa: CASTTRSRAPYEQYF
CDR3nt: TGTGCCAGCACCACTAGGAGCAGGGCCCCCTACGAGCAGTACTTC

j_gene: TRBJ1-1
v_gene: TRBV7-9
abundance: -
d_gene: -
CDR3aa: CASSLSPEMNTEAFF
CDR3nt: TGTGCCAGCAGCTTAAGCCCGGAAATGAACACTGAAGCTTTCTTT

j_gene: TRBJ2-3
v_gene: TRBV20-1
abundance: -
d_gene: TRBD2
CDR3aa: CSAERGGVGDTQYF
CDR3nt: TGCAGTGCTGAGCGGGGGGGCGTCGGCGATACGCAGTATTTT

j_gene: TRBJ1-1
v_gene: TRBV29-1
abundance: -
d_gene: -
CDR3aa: CSVEAGDNTEAFF
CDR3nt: TGCAGCGTTGAAGCAGGGGATAACACTGAAGCTTTCTTT

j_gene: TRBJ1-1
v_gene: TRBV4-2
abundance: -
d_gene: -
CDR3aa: CASSQAGTTEAFF
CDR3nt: TGTGCCAGCAGCCAAGCGGGGACGACTGAAGCTTTCTTT

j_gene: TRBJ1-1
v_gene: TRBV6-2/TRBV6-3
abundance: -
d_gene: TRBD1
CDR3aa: CASSYDRGKTFMNTEAFF
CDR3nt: TGTGCCAGCAGTTATGACAGGGGGAAGACATTCATGAACACTGAAGCTTTCTTT

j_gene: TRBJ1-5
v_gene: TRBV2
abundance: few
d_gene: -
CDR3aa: CASSDRSGGSNQPQHF
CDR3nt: TGTGCCAGCAGTGACAGGAGCGGTGGTAGCAATCAGCCCCAGCATTTT